This is a list of T cell receptor beta chains from one sample in a study of patients and donors after allogeneic stem cell transplantation. TCRdb processed the RT-PCR reads anew with MiXCR; each CDR3 protein has one entry. This table holds roughly 200,000 distinct CDR3 sequences, around 41% found once. Sequencing used blood, either unsorted or a sorted T cell fraction (not recorded which). Source of these receptors: a human donor who was either an allogeneic HSCT recipient or a stem cell or donor lymphocyte infusion donor (not recorded which). It is not recorded whose cells these are; they may come from a transplant donor. Both conserved end residues are part of each CDR3.

cdr3_aa	v_call	j_call
CAISDRATGRHGYTF	TRBV10-3	TRBJ1-2
CASSLGTVNFNEKLFF	TRBV9	TRBJ1-4
CSARDPRGGNEQYF	TRBV20-1	TRBJ2-7
CASSLPGQGPRNAFF	TRBV28	TRBJ1-1
CASSAPGSSYNEQFF	TRBV6-6	TRBJ2-1
CASSLYEQYF	TRBV12-3/TRBV12-4	TRBJ2-7
CASSDARYSNQPQHF	TRBV6-6	TRBJ1-5
CASSQDRQGNTGELFF	TRBV4-2	TRBJ2-2
CATSTLGQIPSYEQYF	TRBV15	TRBJ2-7
CSANPGAASTDTQYF	TRBV20-1	TRBJ2-3
CASSSSPGRLGYEQYF	TRBV27	TRBJ2-7
CSVGLAQTQYF	TRBV29-1	TRBJ2-5
CATSAPGMNTGELFF	TRBV24-1	TRBJ2-2
CSARAVTGRYGYTF	TRBV20-1	TRBJ1-2
CASRVSGVATEAFF	TRBV12-3/TRBV12-4	TRBJ1-1
CASSFKYQETQYF	TRBV12-3/TRBV12-4	TRBJ2-5
CASREGQRNYYEQYF	TRBV5-1	TRBJ2-7
CATSEYRVMNTEAFF	TRBV15	TRBJ1-1
CSARPLAGRHNEQFF	TRBV20-1	TRBJ2-1
CASSPWAGTLGEKLFF	TRBV5-1	TRBJ1-4
CASSPPGTEAFF	TRBV7-9	TRBJ1-1
CSARDPGGSDEQYF	TRBV20-1	TRBJ2-7
CASSFNPGQGRTNEKLFF	TRBV28	TRBJ1-4
CASSSPLQGGSYGYTF	TRBV12-3/TRBV12-4	TRBJ1-2
CASSPRTDLNTEAFF	TRBV4-1	TRBJ1-1
CSATWDLSGPQHF	TRBV20-1	TRBJ1-5
CASSRRAYYEQYF	TRBV28	TRBJ2-7
CSARVPKDSFEQYF	TRBV20-1	TRBJ2-7
CASSRRRGAGSPLHF	TRBV12-3/TRBV12-4	TRBJ1-6
CASSFLGGNTEAFF	TRBV5-1	TRBJ1-1
CASRGQGVDEQFF	TRBV2	TRBJ2-1
CASSLGTQNGDTQYF	TRBV5-1	TRBJ2-3
CASSFHKRGVNGYTF	TRBV28	TRBJ1-2
CASSSSPQPQHF	TRBV7-2	TRBJ1-5
CASTPVAEHPNQPQHF	TRBV12-3/TRBV12-4	TRBJ1-5
CASSENRRDSGNTIYF	TRBV7-9	TRBJ1-3
CASSFTGPYEQYF	TRBV5-1	TRBJ2-7
CASSYGTGTYEQYF	TRBV5-1	TRBJ2-7
CASSDSGDSTYGYTF	TRBV6-4	TRBJ1-2
CASSSRNTGVGNTIYF	TRBV12-3/TRBV12-4	TRBJ1-3
CASSVGRHPETEAFF	TRBV9	TRBJ1-1
CSAEGSADGYTF	TRBV20-1	TRBJ1-2
CASSLTGTGGYTF	TRBV28	TRBJ1-2
CASSQDSGGVLWTEAFF	TRBV4-3	TRBJ1-1
CASSVRGNTEAFF	TRBV9	TRBJ1-1
CASIAGTGGAYTF	TRBV12-3/TRBV12-4	TRBJ1-2
CASSQFMAYEQYF	TRBV4-2	TRBJ2-7
CAISDSGEADTEAFF	TRBV10-3	TRBJ1-1
CASSQPLGNQPQHF	TRBV4-2	TRBJ1-5
CASSLGTVAYEQYF	TRBV5-1	TRBJ2-7
CSALKPGTYGYTF	TRBV20-1	TRBJ1-2
CSAQAVGGAYGYTF	TRBV29-1	TRBJ1-2
CASSFRGTGGDTQYF	TRBV28	TRBJ2-3
CATRGAASNQPQHF	TRBV12-3/TRBV12-4	TRBJ1-5
CASSQDLDRGLVTEAFF	TRBV4-3	TRBJ1-1
CASSPRGVGHQFF	TRBV27	TRBJ2-1
CASSLWTGKGAGELFF	TRBV7-2	TRBJ2-2
CAVGGAGETQYF	TRBV10-3	TRBJ2-5
CASSLGTGRETQYF	TRBV12-3/TRBV12-4	TRBJ2-5
CASSLVAYQPQHF	TRBV11-2	TRBJ1-5